This TCR beta chain was sequenced during a study of Graves' ophthalmopathy and Graves' hyperthyroidism. CDR3 regions of TCR beta were amplified from RNA transcripts. A first-round RT-PCR used HTBI primers, followed by a second-round multiplex PCR. TCRdb re-called the multiplex PCR reads with MiXCR, one entry per CDR3 protein. Among over a million distinct CDR3 sequences listed, about 38% were seen once. Ten or more counts support this clonotype. The CDR3 contains 13 residues. The V and J ends lost 0 bases and 5 bases respectively, with 8 bases between them. Germline-derived CDR1 and CDR2 are SGDLS and YYNGEE.

The V call is TRBV9, the J call TRBJ1-1; TRBD1 might be the D (5 bases). The TCR comes from an adult man with Graves' hyperthyroidism. Material for sequencing was peripheral blood or thyroid tissue (not recorded which). CDR3 residues: CASSVAGITEAFF. The CDR3 region has the DNA TGTGCCAGCAGCGTAGCAGGGATTACTGAAGCTTTCTTT.